This paragraph covers one TCR beta chain sequence. Germline V gene data show CDR1 as MGHRA and CDR2 as YSYEKL. This CDR3 contains 14 residues. V lost 5 bases and J 1 base, leaving 12 bases between the germline ends. Unique molecular identifiers, one per molecule, were present on every TCR cDNA molecule. TCRdb reanalysed the 5' RACE reads using MiXCR and keeps one entry per CDR3 protein. The sample carries around 87,000 distinct CDR3 sequences, less than 15% recorded once. As for time point: sample taken at primary tumor resection. Donation came from around 77 patients with untreated early-stage non-small cell lung cancer. This sample was included in a study of spatial heterogeneity in lung cancer.

The sequence came from a male donor with early-stage non-small cell lung cancer. The sample here was PBMCs, taken at surgery. The chain has TRBV4-1 and TRBJ2-7; D gene unclear. CDR3: CASSEYYGSYEQYF. The CDR3 DNA sequence: TGCGCCAGCAGCGAGTACTATGGGTCCTACGAGCAGTACTTC.